This entry is about one TCR beta chain. Its antigen is not identified. This sample was included in a study of T cells in localized non-small cell lung cancer. The protocol was immunoSEQ multiplex PCR, while the TCRdb copy is restricted to in-frame clones and leaves out a portion. The sample has 20,000 to 30,000 clones, roughly four fifths seen once; the top ten hold roughly 5%. The CDR3 runs to 14 residues. Deletions cut 0 bases from V and 3 bases from J, with 10 bases between. Germline V gene sequence: CDR1 SGHRS, CDR2 YFSETQ. Study results and limitations: Median detection of top 100 tumor clones in adjacent lung was 57 clones. Multi-region tumor sequencing was not done, so intratumor heterogeneity could not be excluded. Prolonged overall survival went with higher T cell density in the blood. Highest T cell clonality was seen in uninvolved adjacent lung, surpassing that measured in tumor.

The chain has TRBV5-1 and TRBJ2-7; D gene ambiguous. The material was PBMCs, obtained before any cancer treatment. This receptor was obtained from a man aged 35 to 70 with stage II lung adenocarcinoma. CDR3 sequence (DNA): TGCGCCAGCAGCTTGGGGTCAGGATTCTACGAGCAGTACTTC. Translating gives CASSLGSGFYEQYF.